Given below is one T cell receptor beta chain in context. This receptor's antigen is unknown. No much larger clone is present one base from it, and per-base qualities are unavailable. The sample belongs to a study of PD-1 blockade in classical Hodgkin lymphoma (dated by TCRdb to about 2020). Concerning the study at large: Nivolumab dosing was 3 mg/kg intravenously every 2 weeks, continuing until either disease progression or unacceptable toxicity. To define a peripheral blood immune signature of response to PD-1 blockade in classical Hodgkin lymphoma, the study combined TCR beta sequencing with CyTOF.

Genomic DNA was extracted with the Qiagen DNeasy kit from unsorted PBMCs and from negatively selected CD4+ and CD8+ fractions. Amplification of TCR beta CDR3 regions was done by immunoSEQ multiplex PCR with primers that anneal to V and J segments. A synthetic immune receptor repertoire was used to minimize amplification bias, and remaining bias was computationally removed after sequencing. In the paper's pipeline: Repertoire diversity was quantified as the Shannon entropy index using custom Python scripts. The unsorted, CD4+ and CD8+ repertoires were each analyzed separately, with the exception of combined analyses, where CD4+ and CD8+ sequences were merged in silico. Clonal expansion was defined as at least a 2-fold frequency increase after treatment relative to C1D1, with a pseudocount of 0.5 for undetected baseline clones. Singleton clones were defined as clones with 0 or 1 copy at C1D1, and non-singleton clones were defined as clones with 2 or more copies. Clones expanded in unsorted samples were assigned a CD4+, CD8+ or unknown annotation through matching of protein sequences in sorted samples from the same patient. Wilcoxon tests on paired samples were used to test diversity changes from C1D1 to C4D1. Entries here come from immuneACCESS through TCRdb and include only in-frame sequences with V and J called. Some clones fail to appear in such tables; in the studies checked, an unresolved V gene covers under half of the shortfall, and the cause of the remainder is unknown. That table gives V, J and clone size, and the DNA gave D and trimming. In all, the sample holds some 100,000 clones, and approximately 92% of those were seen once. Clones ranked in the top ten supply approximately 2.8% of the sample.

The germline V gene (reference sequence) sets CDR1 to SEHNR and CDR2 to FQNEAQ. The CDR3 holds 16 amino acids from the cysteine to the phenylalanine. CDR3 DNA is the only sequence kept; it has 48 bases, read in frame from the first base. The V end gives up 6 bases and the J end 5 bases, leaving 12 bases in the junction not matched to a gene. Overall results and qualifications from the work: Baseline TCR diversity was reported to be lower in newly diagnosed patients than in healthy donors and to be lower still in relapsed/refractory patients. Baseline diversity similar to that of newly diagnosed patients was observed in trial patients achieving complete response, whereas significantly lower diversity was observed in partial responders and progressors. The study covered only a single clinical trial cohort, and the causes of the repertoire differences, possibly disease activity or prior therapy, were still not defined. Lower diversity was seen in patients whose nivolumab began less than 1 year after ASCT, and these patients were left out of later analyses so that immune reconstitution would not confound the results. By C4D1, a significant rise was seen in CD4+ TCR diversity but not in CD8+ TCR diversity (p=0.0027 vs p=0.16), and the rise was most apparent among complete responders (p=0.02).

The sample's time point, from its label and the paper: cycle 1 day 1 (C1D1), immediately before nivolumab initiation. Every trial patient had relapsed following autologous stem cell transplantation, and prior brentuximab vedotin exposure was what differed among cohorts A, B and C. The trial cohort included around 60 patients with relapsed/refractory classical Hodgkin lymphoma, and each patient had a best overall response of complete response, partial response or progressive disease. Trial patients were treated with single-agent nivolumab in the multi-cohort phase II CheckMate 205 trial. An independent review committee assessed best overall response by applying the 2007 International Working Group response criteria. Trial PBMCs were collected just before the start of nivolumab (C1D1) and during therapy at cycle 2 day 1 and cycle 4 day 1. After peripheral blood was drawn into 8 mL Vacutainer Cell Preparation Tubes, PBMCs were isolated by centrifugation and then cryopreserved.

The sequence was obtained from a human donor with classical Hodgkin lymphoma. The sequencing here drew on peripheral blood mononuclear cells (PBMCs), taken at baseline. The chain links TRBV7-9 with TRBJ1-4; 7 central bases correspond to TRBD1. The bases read TGTGCCAGCAGTCCCAGCCTACAGGGGCGGAATGAAAAACTGTTTTTT. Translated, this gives CASSPSLQGRNEKLFF.